Each of the 19 T cell receptor beta chains below was sequenced from the same sample in a study of CD8 T cells in ankylosing spondylitis. TCRdb re-called the 5' RACE reads with MiXCR, one entry per CDR3 protein. The sample holds around 300,000 distinct CDR3 sequences, around 10% seen once. The sample taken for sequencing was blood, either unsorted or a sorted T cell fraction (not recorded which). The receptors here all came from a female donor with ankylosing spondylitis or in good health (not recorded which).

This clonotype was counted a few times. This rearrangement joins TRBV5-5 to TRBJ1-4, with D tentatively TRBD1 (5 bases). V was trimmed by 5 bases and J by 10 bases, leaving 18 bases between them. CDR3 length: 14 amino acids. In germline, CDR1 is SGHKS, CDR2 YYEKEE (reference sequence). For the CDR3, the DNA is TGTGCCAGCAGTATGCTGGCGGGGGACGGAAAACTGTTTTTT. Translated: CASSMLAGDGKLFF.

This chain links TRBV6-1 with TRBJ1-5; D might be TRBD1 (6 bases). This CDR3 has 14 amino acids. Germline V gene data show CDR1 as MNHNS and CDR2 as SASEGT. Deletions cut 7 bases from V and 6 bases from J, with 16 bases between. The CDR3 sequence is CASNRGGASQPQHF. The DNA of the CDR3 is TGTGCCAGCAACCGCGGGGGCGCGAGTCAGCCCCAGCATTTT.

As regards this clonotype: A much more abundant neighbour one base away suggests this may be a read error. This CDR3 is missing its conserved last phenylalanine or tryptophan, likely due to a read error. The V and J genes are TRBV9 and TRBJ2-3, with 10 bases aligning to TRBD1. The CDR3 has 14 amino acids. The V and J ends lost 2 bases and 5 bases, in that order; junction bases with no gene match: 2. Germline-derived CDR1 and CDR2 are SGDLS and YYNGEE. This chain's CDR3 is CASSVGDRGDTQYL. As DNA, the CDR3 is TGTGCCAGCAGCGTGGGGGACAGGGGAGATACGCAGTATTTA.

At least ten counts were recorded for this clonotype. The V and J genes are TRBV29-1 and TRBJ1-1, with D tentatively TRBD1 (5 bases). CDR3 size: 12 residues. Between the trimmed V and J ends, which lost 4 bases and 5 bases, there was a span of 11 bases. Germline V CDR1 and CDR2: SQVTM, ANQGSEA. The CDR3 DNA follows: TGCAGCGTTGTCAGGGAGGAGACTGAAGCTTTCTTT. It codes for CSVVREETEAFF.

The V gene is TRBV19, the J gene TRBJ2-2; D is unclear. CDR1 LNHDA and CDR2 SQIVND come from the germline V gene (reference sequence). The CDR3 consists of 15 residues. Trimming removed 5 bases at V and 3 bases at J, with 13 bases between. The CDR3 here is CASSPGSVDTGELFF. CDR3 in DNA: TGTGCCAGTAGTCCTGGGTCAGTGGACACCGGGGAGCTGTTTTTT.

This clonotype was observed a handful of times. CDR3 residues: CATSASGENYGYTF. The CDR3 DNA reads as TGTGCCACCAGTGCATCAGGGGAGAACTATGGCTACACCTTC. This chain links TRBV24-1 with TRBJ1-2; tentatively, D is TRBD1 (6 bases). This CDR3 is built from 14 residues. Trimming stripped 5 bases from V and 2 bases from J, with 11 bases between. Looked up from germline, CDR1 is KGHDR and CDR2 is SFDVKD.

This clonotype occurred many times. The rearrangement joins TRBV20-1 to TRBJ2-1; D perhaps matches TRBD2 (5 bases). This CDR3 is built from 12 residues. Germline CDR1 and CDR2: DFQATT and SNEGSKA (reference sequence). V lost 5 bases, J lost 7 bases, and 12 bases lay in between. The CDR3 DNA is TGCAGTGCTTGGGCGAGGGTAAATGAGCAGTTCTTC. Its translation is CSAWARVNEQFF.

The V call is TRBV29-1, the J call TRBJ1-1; D is unresolved. The germline CDR1 and CDR2 sequences are SQVTM and ANQGSEA. V was clipped by 3 bases and J by 1 base, with 12 bases between them. CDR3 length equals 14 residues. The CDR3 nucleotides are TGCAGCGTTGAGTTGACGGGGAAGAACACTGAAGCTTTCTTT. It is translated as CSVELTGKNTEAFF.

This chain connects TRBV20-1 to TRBJ2-1; D uncertain. The CDR3 contains 14 residues. Trimming took off 5 bases at V and 2 bases at J, with 13 bases between the two ends. From germline, CDR1 is DFQATT and CDR2 SNEGSKA (reference sequence). The CDR3 loop is CSALHLGTYNEQFF. For the CDR3, the DNA is TGCAGTGCTCTCCACCTGGGGACCTACAATGAGCAGTTCTTC.

This clonotype has at least ten counts. V usage is TRBV12-3 or TRBV12-4 and J usage is TRBJ2-7, with TRBD1 as a possible D gene (5 bases). The length of the CDR3 is 14 residues. V lost 6 bases to trimming and J lost 6 bases, with 18 bases between them. The CDR3 here is CASSLGPVFREQYF. The CDR3, as DNA: TGTGCCAGCAGCCTGGGGCCGGTTTTCCGCGAGCAGTACTTC.

This clonotype was observed a few times. The chain recombines TRBV21-1 with TRBJ2-5; the table's D call of TRBD2 was not tested on the DNA. TRBV21-1 is a pseudogene locus. This CDR3 region has 13 residues. CDR3 loop: CASHLPPQETQYF. Written as DNA, the CDR3 is TGTGCCAGCCACCTTCCTCCTCAAGAGACCCAGTACTTC.

This clonotype was seen ten or more times. J is TRBJ2-5 and V is TRBV5-1, with D uncertain. Germline V CDR1 and CDR2: SGHRS, YFSETQ. V lost 0 bases, J lost 2 bases, and 8 bases lay in between. The CDR3 extends over 14 amino acids. The CDR3: CASSLVARQETQYF. The CDR3 DNA reads TGCGCCAGCAGCTTGGTCGCCAGACAAGAGACCCAGTACTTC.

This clonotype occurred many times. The chain recombines TRBV20-1 with TRBJ2-1, with D possibly being TRBD1 or TRBD2 (5 bases each). The CDR3 sequence is 15 residues long. Germline V gene lookup returns CDR1 DFQATT and CDR2 SNEGSKA (reference sequence). Trimming took 5 bases from V and 4 from J, leaving 18 bases between them. The CDR3 reads CSAPSRGPGYNEQFF. CDR3 sequence (DNA): TGCAGTGCTCCAAGTCGGGGACCCGGATACAATGAGCAGTTCTTC.

This clonotype was detected a few times. V and J are TRBV9 and TRBJ2-2, with D perhaps given as TRBD1 or TRBD2 (5 bases each). The CDR3 length is 15 residues. CDR1 and CDR2 (germline): SGDLS, YYNGEE. Trimming pared 4 bases from V and 5 bases from J, leaving 15 bases between. The CDR3 spells CASSTGGSGTGELFF. Written as DNA, the CDR3 is TGTGCCAGCAGCACAGGAGGATCGGGAACCGGGGAGCTGTTTTTT.

The V gene is TRBV10-2, the J gene TRBJ1-2; D possibly corresponds to TRBD1 (5 bases). In germline, CDR1 is WSHSY, CDR2 SAAADI. There are 16 residues in the CDR3. Trimming cost V 0 bases and J 0 bases, with 11 bases left between them. For the CDR3, the DNA is TGCGCCAGCAGTGAGTCGAACAGGAGAGCTAACTATGGCTACACCTTC. Encoded protein: CASSESNRRANYGYTF.

The genes are TRBV20-1 and TRBJ2-1; the D call may be TRBD1 or TRBD2 (7 bases each). The germline V gene encodes CDR1 DFQATT and CDR2 SNEGSKA (reference sequence). The CDR3 runs 16 residues. V was pared by 5 bases and J by 4 bases, with 21 bases between. CDR3 sequence: CSALVRSGGGYNEQFF. The CDR3 DNA sequence: TGCAGTGCTCTAGTTAGGTCAGGGGGGGGTTACAATGAGCAGTTCTTC.

This clonotype was counted many times. V usage is TRBV20-1 and J usage is TRBJ2-3; 12 bases agree with TRBD2. The germline V gene has CDR1 DFQATT and CDR2 SNEGSKA (reference sequence). The CDR3 is 14 residues long. The V gene end was trimmed by 5 bases and the J gene end by 5 bases; junction bases not matched to a gene: 5. CDR3 DNA sequence: TGCAGTGCTTCTAGCGGGGGGGAGGGAGATACGCAGTATTTT. Translated: CSASSGGEGDTQYF.

In regard to this clonotype: A much more abundant neighbour one base away suggests this may be a read error. V gene TRBV18 combines with J gene TRBJ1-2; no clear D. V was shortened by 3 bases and J by 6 bases, with 14 bases between the two germline ends. Germline CDR1 reads KGHSH; CDR2 reads LQKENI. This CDR3 contains 14 residues. The CDR3 bases are TGTGCCAGCTCACCGACCGGACGCGGGGATGGCTACACCTTC. Encoded protein: CASSPTGRGDGYTF. Full variable domain (missing parts from reference TRBV18 and TRBJ1-2): NAGVMQNPRHLVRRRGQEARLRCSPMKGHSHVYWYRQLPEEGLKFMVYLQKENIIDESGMPKERFSAEFPKEGPSILRIQQVVRGDSAAYFCASSPTGRGDGYTFGSGTRLTVV.

This clonotype was seen repeatedly, ten times or more. The chain recombines TRBV7-9 with TRBJ2-1; 7 nucleotides agree with TRBD2. This CDR3 comprises 15 residues. V lost 5 bases to trimming and J lost 4 bases; unmatched junction nucleotides: 8. Germline V gene lookup returns CDR1 SEHNR and CDR2 FQNEAQ (reference sequence). The CDR3 here is CASSLIAGPYNEQFF. The CDR3 nucleotides are TGTGCCAGCAGCCTCATAGCGGGCCCGTACAATGAGCAGTTCTTC.